The 16 T cell receptor beta chains below were found in one sample sequenced in a study of spatial heterogeneity in lung cancer. TCRdb reprocessed the 5' RACE reads via MiXCR and lists one record per CDR3 protein. The profile shows 40,000 to 50,000 distinct CDR3 sequences, roughly 13% of them singletons. As for time point: sample taken at primary tumor resection. Whole RNA came from tumor, nontumor lung or frozen PBMC and was sequenced without being sorted. The source material was PBMCs, sampled at surgery. The receptors stem from a male donor with early-stage non-small cell lung cancer.

The V gene is TRBV5-1, the J gene TRBJ2-7; D assignment may be TRBD1 or TRBD2 (5 bases each). The CDR3 is 15 amino acids. Germline V gene data show CDR1 as SGHRS and CDR2 as YFSETQ. V was shortened by 4 bases and J by 0 bases, with 14 bases between the two germline ends. The CDR3 nucleotides are TGCGCCAGCAGCGGGGACCTGGGCATCTCCTACGAGCAGTACTTC. It is translated as CASSGDLGISYEQYF.

There are a few counts of this clonotype. The V and J genes are TRBV12-3 or TRBV12-4 and TRBJ2-4; TRBD1 matches 7 bases. The CDR3 has 16 residues. The V gene end was trimmed by 5 bases and the J gene end by 0 bases; junction bases not matched to a gene: 7. In DNA, the CDR3 is TGTGCCAGCAGTGTCGGGACAGTTCTAGCCAAAAACATTCAGTACTTC. It is translated as CASSVGTVLAKNIQYF.

The chain combines TRBV2 with TRBJ2-3, with D perhaps TRBD2 (5 bases). This CDR3 comprises 12 residues. Looked up from germline, CDR1 is SNHLY and CDR2 is FYNNEI. V lost 7 bases to trimming and J lost 2 bases, with 7 bases between them. The DNA of the CDR3 is TGTGCCAGCAAACTAGACACAGATACGCAGTATTTT. Encoded protein: CASKLDTDTQYF. The variable domain in full, with the rest retrieved from reference TRBV2 and TRBJ2-3, is EPEVTQTPSHQVTQMGQEVILRCVPISNHLYFYWYRQILGQKVEFLVSFYNNEISEKSEIFDDQFSVERPDGSNFTLKIRSTKLEDSAMYFCASKLDTDTQYFGPGTRLTVL.

This clonotype has just a few counts. The V and J genes are TRBV29-1 and TRBJ1-2; D is ambiguous. This CDR3 spans 14 amino acids. Trimming took off 4 bases at V and 0 bases at J, with 12 bases between the two ends. Germline V gives CDR1 SQVTM, CDR2 ANQGSEA. The CDR3 region has the DNA TGCAGCGTTGGGGGAAGCATCTCTAACTATGGCTACACCTTC. Protein sequence: CSVGGSISNYGYTF.

This clonotype was recorded at least ten times. The J gene is TRBJ1-1, the V gene TRBV30; 7 nucleotides line up with TRBD1. Germline lookup yields CDR1 GTSNPN and CDR2 SVGIG (reference sequence). Trimming cost V 5 bases and J 2 bases; bases outside gene matches: 8. This CDR3 region has 14 residues. CDR3 sequence (DNA): TGTGCCTGGGACAAAGGGACAGAAAACACTGAAGCTTTCTTT. It specifies CAWDKGTENTEAFF.

CDR3 coding DNA: TGTGCCAGCAGCTTTGAGGGCGGCCAGAGGGGGACCCAGTACTTC. It is translated as CASSFEGGQRGTQYF. This chain connects TRBV7-3 to TRBJ2-5; D may correspond to TRBD1 or TRBD2 (5 bases each). Germline V CDR1 and CDR2: SGHTA, FQGTGA. The V and J ends lost 3 bases and 7 bases respectively, with 18 bases between them. The CDR3 consists of 15 residues.

In its sample, this clonotype was seen many times. The V and J genes are TRBV7-2 and TRBJ1-5; TRBD1 agrees at 7 bases. Germline CDR1 reads SGHTA; CDR2 reads FQGNSA. The CDR3 sequence is 18 residues long. V lost 1 base to trimming and J lost 5 bases; unmatched junction nucleotides: 14. CDR3 residues: CASSLVLGQTGYHQPQHF. The CDR3 nucleotides are TGTGCCAGCAGCTTAGTGCTGGGCCAGACAGGGTATCATCAGCCCCAGCATTTT.

This clonotype was detected many times. This chain links TRBV5-6 with TRBJ2-3; tentative D call: TRBD1 (6 bases). Trimming removed 4 bases at V and 0 bases at J, with 12 bases between. The V gene's germline CDR1 is SGHDT and CDR2 YYEEEE. This CDR3 is built from 15 residues. CDR3 DNA: TGTGCCAGCAGCCCTTGGGGGCCTAGCACAGATACGCAGTATTTT. Its protein product is CASSPWGPSTDTQYF.

This clonotype is labeled large (0.1 to 1%). The chain joins TRBV27 to TRBJ2-7; no clear D gene. CDR1 is MNHEY and CDR2 is SMNVEV in the germline V gene (reference sequence). The CDR3 is 15 residues long. Trimming pared 3 bases from V and 6 bases from J, leaving 18 bases between. The CDR3 loop is CASSFSGPSPTEQYF. The CDR3 DNA is TGTGCCAGCAGTTTTTCCGGACCCTCCCCGACCGAGCAGTACTTC.

This clonotype was counted between two and nine times. This sequence joins TRBV6-1 and TRBJ1-1; D may be TRBD1 (6 bases). The CDR3 is 13 residues long. Germline loops: CDR1 MNHNS, CDR2 SASEGT. The germline V and J ends were trimmed by 6 bases and 6 bases, with 14 bases remaining between them. The CDR3 nucleotides are TGTGCCAGCAGATCGTCAGGGGTCCCTGAAGCTTTCTTT. This gives the protein CASRSSGVPEAFF.

A few counts support this clonotype. This sequence joins TRBV20-1 and TRBJ2-7; D is unresolved. V was pared by 0 bases and J by 3 bases, with 15 bases between. CDR1 is DFQATT and CDR2 is SNEGSKA in the germline V gene (reference sequence). The CDR3 runs 15 residues. The CDR3 here is CSARDSLWNDYEQYF. CDR3 sequence (DNA): TGCAGTGCTAGAGACTCCTTATGGAACGACTACGAGCAGTACTTC.

The chain employs TRBV5-1 and TRBJ2-3, with D unresolved. The CDR3 runs to 12 residues. Germline CDR1 is SGHRS and CDR2 is YFSETQ. With 5 bases removed from V and 4 bases from J, the gap between germline ends came to 8 bases. DNA of the CDR3: TGCGCCAGCAGTTTTTACCCAGATACGCAGTATTTT. This encodes CASSFYPDTQYF.

This clonotype was counted ten times or more. The V call is TRBV9, the J call TRBJ2-2; D ambiguous. V dropped 0 bases and J dropped 7 bases, with 4 bases sitting between them. CDR3 size: 12 residues. In germline, CDR1 is SGDLS, CDR2 YYNGEE. The CDR3 coding sequence is TGTGCCAGCAGCGTAGGTAACGGGGAGCTGTTTTTT. Residues: CASSVGNGELFF.

This clonotype was seen ten or more times. This chain connects TRBV15 to TRBJ2-5; no clear D gene. This CDR3 has 12 residues. The germline V and J ends were trimmed by 3 bases and 5 bases, with 7 bases remaining between them. Per germline, CDR1 LNHNV and CDR2 YYDKDF (reference sequence). CDR3 in amino acids: CATSRVLETQYF. CDR3 sequence (DNA): TGTGCCACCAGCAGGGTCCTGGAGACCCAGTACTTC.

This clonotype was seen only a few times. This chain connects TRBV6-5 to TRBJ2-2; D gene unclear. The V and J ends lost 5 bases and 0 bases respectively, with 4 bases between them. CDR1 and CDR2 from the germline V gene are MNHEY and SVGAGI. CDR3 length equals 13 residues. The CDR3 sequence: CASSGSNTGELFF. In nucleotides, the CDR3 is TGTGCCAGCAGTGGGTCGAACACCGGGGAGCTGTTTTTT.

The chain links TRBV7-2 to TRBJ2-5; 7 positions match TRBD1. The length of the CDR3 is 13 residues. Trimming at V came to 6 bases and at J to 7 bases, leaving 8 bases not matched to a gene. Germline V CDR1 and CDR2: SGHTA, FQGNSA. The CDR3 DNA follows: TGTGCCAGCAGTAAGACAGGGTTAGTGACCCAGTACTTC. This codes for CASSKTGLVTQYF.